Listed here is a single TCR beta chain. Its antigen is currently unknown. These data are taken from a study of blood T cells in healthy people across ages. Whole-study results and caveats: Without sorted subsets, naive and antigen-experienced compartments could not be conclusively compared.

With V trimmed by 4 bases and J by 1 base, 11 bases remained unmatched. CDR1 MNHEY and CDR2 SMNVEV come from the germline V gene (reference sequence). There are 17 residues in the CDR3. Primed by a sample-barcoded 5' primer and a J-beta primer mix, a second PCR proceeded for about 6 to 12 cycles. Individual samples furnished no less than 3 million CDR3-containing paired-end reads apiece. TCRdb used MiXCR to reprocess the 5' RACE reads, holding one entry per CDR3 protein. The sample lists approximately 810,000 distinct CDR3 sequences; about 30% were seen once. The rearrangement uses TRBV27 and TRBJ1-2; 8 nucleotides line up with TRBD1. The sequence was obtained from a woman over 75 in good health. The sample was blood. Written as DNA, the CDR3 is TGTGCCAGCAGTTGGTCGACAGGGGATGGTCATAACTATGGCTACACCTTC. It translates to CASSWSTGDGHNYGYTF.